This TCR beta chain was found in a study of shared clonotypes between healthy human individuals. The ends were cut back, 4 bases at V and 0 bases at J, with 13 bases in the middle. CDR1 and CDR2 from the germline V gene are SGHDN and FVKESK. The CDR3 runs 15 residues. Data came from immunoSEQ multiplex PCR; TCRdb stores just in-frame clones and leaves some out. Of 2 million to 3 million clones listed, 93% were seen once; the top ten hold roughly 0.39%. This clonotype was obtained from a man aged 18 to 29 in good health. Some clones in this sample may be carry-over from other donors' samples. Input material: naive CD4+ T cells from PBMCs. Subset of the sample: CD45RA+ positively selected. This sequence joins TRBV14 and TRBJ2-7; D possibly corresponds to TRBD1 (6 bases). CDR3 region: CASSRFRTASYEQYF. The CDR3 DNA follows: TGTGCCAGCAGCCGCTTTCGGACAGCCTCCTACGAGCAGTACTTC.